This record looks at one T cell receptor beta chain sequence and its context. The antigen remains unidentified. The data belong to a study of CXCR3-negative and CXCR3-positive naive CD8 T cells. About the research overall: Overall TRB read output was some 140 million, and each library contained about 1.5 +/- 0.3 million reads.

Findings of the study overall: In both naive subsets diversity was comparably high, whereas memory CD8+ cells showed much lower diversity. With respect to TRBV-TRBJ usage, naive CXCR3-negative and CXCR3-positive cells were similar; memory differed. Higher TRB CDR3 hydrophobicity marked CXCR3-positive naive cells relative to CXCR3-negative naive cells.

The authors prepared UMI-labeled TRB cDNA libraries by 5' RACE. TCRdb reanalyzed the 5' RACE reads, giving one entry per CDR3 protein sequence and no DNA. The sample includes around 130,000 distinct CDR3 sequences. CD45RO-CCR7+CD27+CD95- marked naive CD8+ T cells. Germline V lookup: CDR1 SGHDT, CDR2 YYEEEE. There are 14 residues in the CDR3. This TCR was sampled from a human donor in good health. Some clones in this sample may be carry-over from other donors' samples. V usage is TRBV5-6 and J usage is TRBJ2-3; TCRdb calls TRBD2, which cannot be checked without DNA. The sample consisted of naive CXCR3+ CD8+ T cells from blood. The subset denotes: CD45RO-CCR7+CD27+CD95- naive CD8+ T cells expressing CXCR3 (TNR3+). CDR3: CASTLGDPSDTQYF.